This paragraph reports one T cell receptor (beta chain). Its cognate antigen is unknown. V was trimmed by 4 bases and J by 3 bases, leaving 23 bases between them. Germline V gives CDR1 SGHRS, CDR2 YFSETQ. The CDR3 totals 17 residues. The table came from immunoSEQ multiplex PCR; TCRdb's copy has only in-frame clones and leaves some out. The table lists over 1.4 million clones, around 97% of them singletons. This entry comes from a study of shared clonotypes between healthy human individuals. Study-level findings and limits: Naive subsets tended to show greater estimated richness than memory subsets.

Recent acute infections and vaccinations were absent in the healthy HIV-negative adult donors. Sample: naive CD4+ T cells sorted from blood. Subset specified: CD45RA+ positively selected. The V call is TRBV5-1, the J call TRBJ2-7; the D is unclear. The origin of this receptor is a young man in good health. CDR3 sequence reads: CASSLRNGDMSFYEQYF. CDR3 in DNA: TGCGCCAGCAGCCTCAGAAATGGGGATATGTCCTTCTACGAGCAGTACTTC.